The T cell receptor beta chain under discussion was sequenced for a study of blood T cell repertoires in COVID-19. Study summary: PBMCs, B-cell-depleted T cells, or T cells were the source of the cDNA or gDNA that made up the material.

Profiled with immunoSEQ multiplex PCR; TCRdb holds only in-frame clones, not every one. The sample shows around 93,000 clones, 90% of them seen only once. There are 13 residues in the CDR3. The V end was cut by 5 bases, the J end by 3 bases, with 11 bases between. Germline CDR1 and CDR2: ENHRY and SYGVKD. Sequencing was carried out using peripheral blood. The V gene is TRBV10-3, the J gene TRBJ2-7; D perhaps matches TRBD1 (5 bases). This TCR was recovered from a man younger than 35 with COVID-19, enrolled during active disease. For the CDR3, the DNA is TGTGCCATCAGTCAGGGATACAGCTACGAGCAGTACTTC. Translating it yields CAISQGYSYEQYF.